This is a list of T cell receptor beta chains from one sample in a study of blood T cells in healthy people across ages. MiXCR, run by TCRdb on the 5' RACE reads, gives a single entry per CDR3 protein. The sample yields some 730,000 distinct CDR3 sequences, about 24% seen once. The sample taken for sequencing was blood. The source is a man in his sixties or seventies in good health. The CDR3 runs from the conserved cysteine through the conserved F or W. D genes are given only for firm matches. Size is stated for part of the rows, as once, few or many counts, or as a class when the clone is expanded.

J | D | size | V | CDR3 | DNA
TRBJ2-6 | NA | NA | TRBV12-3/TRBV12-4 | CASSFLDSPGANVLTF | TGTGCCAGCAGTTTCCTCGACAGCCCTGGGGCCAACGTCCTGACTTTC
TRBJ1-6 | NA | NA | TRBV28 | CASSLATGGAGNSPLHF | TGTGCCAGCAGTTTAGCCACCGGGGGGGCCGGTAATTCACCCCTCCACTTT
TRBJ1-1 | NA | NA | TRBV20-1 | CSARSPEVNTEAFF | TGCAGTGCTAGATCCCCGGAGGTGAACACTGAAGCTTTCTTT
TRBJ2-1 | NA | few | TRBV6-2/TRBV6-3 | CASRAPGLNNEQFF | TGTGCCAGCAGAGCCCCGGGGCTTAACAATGAGCAGTTCTTC
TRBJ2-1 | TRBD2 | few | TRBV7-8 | CASSLVRVPGTSGRRYNEQFF | TGTGCCAGCAGCTTAGTTCGTGTTCCCGGGACTAGCGGAAGAAGATACAATGAGCAGTTCTTC
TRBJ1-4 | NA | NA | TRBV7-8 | CASSPAEGPTNEKLFF | TGTGCCAGCAGCCCCGCGGAGGGGCCAACTAATGAAAAACTGTTTTTT
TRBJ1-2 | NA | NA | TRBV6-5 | CASSYTINYGYTF | TGTGCCAGCAGTTACACAATTAACTATGGCTACACCTTC
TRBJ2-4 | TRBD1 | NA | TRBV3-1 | CASSQGMTGLNIQYF | TGTGCCAGCAGCCAAGGGATGACAGGGTTGAACATTCAGTACTTC
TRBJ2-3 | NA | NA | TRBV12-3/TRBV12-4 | CASSLVVTADTQYF | TGTGCCAGCAGTTTGGTAGTGACCGCAGATACGCAGTATTTT
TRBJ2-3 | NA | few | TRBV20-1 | CSARDAADTQYF | TGCAGTGCTAGAGATGCCGCAGATACGCAGTATTTT
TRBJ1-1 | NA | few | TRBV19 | CAAHTNTEAFF | TGTGCCGCTCACACGAACACTGAAGCTTTCTTT
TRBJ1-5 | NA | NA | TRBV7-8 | CASSLYSGDSNQPQHF | TGTGCCAGCAGCTTATACTCTGGGGATAGCAATCAGCCCCAGCATTTT
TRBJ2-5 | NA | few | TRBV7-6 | CASSHGSQGTQYF | TGTGCCAGCAGCCACGGGTCTCAAGGGACCCAGTACTTC
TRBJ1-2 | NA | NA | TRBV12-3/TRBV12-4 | CASSLAWESSSYTF | TGTGCCAGCAGTTTAGCTTGGGAGTCGAGTAGCTACACCTTC
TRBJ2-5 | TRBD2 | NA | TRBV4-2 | CASSQGKLAGETQYF | TGTGCCAGCAGCCAAGGTAAACTAGCGGGAGAGACCCAGTACTTC
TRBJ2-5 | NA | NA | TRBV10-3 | CAISEFGTQETQYF | TGTGCCATCAGTGAGTTCGGGACACAAGAGACCCAGTACTTC
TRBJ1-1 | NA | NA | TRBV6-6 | CASIPGARFNTEAFF | TGTGCCAGCATTCCCGGGGCAAGGTTTAACACTGAAGCTTTCTTT
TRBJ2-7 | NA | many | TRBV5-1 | CASSTLGEQYF | TGCGCCAGCAGCACCTTGGGCGAGCAGTACTTC
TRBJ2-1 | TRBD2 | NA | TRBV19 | CASSVGPGGAQNEQFF | TGTGCCAGTAGTGTTGGGCCGGGGGGGGCTCAGAATGAGCAGTTCTTC
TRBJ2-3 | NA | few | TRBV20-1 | CSARVPGKNTQYF | TGCAGTGCTAGAGTCCCAGGGAAAAATACGCAGTATTTT
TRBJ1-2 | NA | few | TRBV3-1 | CASSTPGKWNGYTF | TGTGCCAGCAGCACTCCCGGGAAATGGAATGGCTACACCTTC
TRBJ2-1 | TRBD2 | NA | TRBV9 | CASSVGGGNEQFF | TGTGCCAGCAGCGTCGGGGGGGGAAATGAGCAGTTCTTC
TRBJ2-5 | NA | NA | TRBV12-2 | CASRSRTRTSPQETQYF | TGTGCAAGTCGCTCGCGGACTAGGACTAGTCCTCAAGAGACCCAGTACTTC
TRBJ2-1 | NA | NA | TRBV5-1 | CASSFPAQDNEQFF | TGCGCCAGCAGCTTCCCGGCACAGGACAATGAGCAGTTCTTC
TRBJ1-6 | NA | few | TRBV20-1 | CSASKEAGPYSPLHF | TGCAGTGCGTCGAAAGAAGCGGGACCATATTCACCCCTCCACTTT
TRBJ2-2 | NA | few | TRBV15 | CATSRTGVIGELFF | TGTGCCACCAGCAGAACTGGGGTTATCGGGGAGCTGTTTTTT
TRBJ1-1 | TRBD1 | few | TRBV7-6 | CASSLTDRENTEAFF | TGTGCCAGCAGCTTAACTGACAGGGAGAACACTGAAGCTTTCTTT
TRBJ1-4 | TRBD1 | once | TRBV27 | CASKHGGTGAREKLFF | TGTGCCAGCAAACACGGCGGGACAGGGGCGCGTGAAAAACTGTTTTTT
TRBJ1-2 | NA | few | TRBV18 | CASSPSKGRSYGYTF | TGTGCCAGCTCACCTTCGAAGGGACGGAGCTATGGCTACACCTTC
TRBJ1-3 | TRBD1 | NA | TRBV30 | CAGNRGVSGNTIYF | TGTGCCGGAAACAGGGGAGTCTCTGGAAACACCATATATTTT
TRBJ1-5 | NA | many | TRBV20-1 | CSARETSISPQHF | TGCAGTGCTAGAGAAACCTCGATCAGCCCCCAGCATTTT